The 21 T cell receptor beta chains presented below share a single source sample, sequenced in a study of identifying expanded T cells in peripheral blood. Sequencing used immunoSEQ multiplex PCR; TCRdb keeps in-frame clones, though not all of them. The sample has around 76,000 clones; 75% to 90% are singletons. Specimen: blood. These receptors were collected from a person aged 18 to 75 in good health.

The rearrangement links TRBV18 to TRBJ2-7; TRBD2 might be the D (5 bases). CDR3 length: 13 residues. Germline lookup yields CDR1 KGHSH and CDR2 LQKENI. V shed 6 bases and J shed 6 bases, with 15 bases lying between them. CDR3 DNA: TGTGCCAGCTCTGACGCCAATGCGGGCGAGCAGTACTTC. Residues: CASSDANAGEQYF.

The chain is built from TRBV4-3 and TRBJ1-1; D uncertain. CDR1 is LGHNA, CDR2 YSLEER, per germline. The CDR3 covers 15 residues. V was clipped by 0 bases and J by 5 bases, with 13 bases between them. CDR3: CASSQDWQSWTEAFF. Here the CDR3 DNA reads TGCGCCAGCAGCCAAGATTGGCAGAGCTGGACTGAAGCTTTCTTT.

The rearrangement joins TRBV30 to TRBJ2-7; perhaps TRBD2 as D (6 bases). CDR3 length equals 13 residues. Per the germline V gene, CDR1 is GTSNPN and CDR2 is SVGIG (reference sequence). The V and J ends lost 0 bases and 4 bases respectively, with 10 bases between them. The CDR3 is CAWSVRAGYEQYF. The DNA for the CDR3 is TGTGCCTGGAGTGTAAGGGCGGGGTACGAGCAGTACTTC.

V usage is TRBV19 and J usage is TRBJ1-2; D is undetermined. The CDR3 totals 13 residues. CDR1 is LNHDA and CDR2 is SQIVND in the germline V gene (reference sequence). V lost 4 bases, J lost 6 bases, and 12 bases lay in between. The CDR3 sequence is CASSTYRDHGYTF. DNA of the CDR3: TGTGCCAGTAGTACCTACAGAGACCATGGCTACACCTTC.

This CDR3 reads CASSLGGGSYEQYF. DNA for the CDR3: TGTGCCAGCAGCTTAGGGGGCGGGAGCTACGAGCAGTACTTC. The V gene is TRBV7-2, the J gene TRBJ2-7, with 7 nucleotides matching TRBD2. Germline CDR1 and CDR2: SGHTA and FQGNSA. This CDR3 has 14 residues. V dropped 1 base and J dropped 3; count of bases not matched to a gene: 3.

The chain has TRBV7-2 and TRBJ2-7; 7 nucleotides match TRBD2. Germline V gene data show CDR1 as SGHTA and CDR2 as FQGNSA. Trimming at V came to 1 base and at J to 3 bases, leaving 9 bases not matched to a gene. The length of the CDR3 is 16 residues. The CDR3 nucleotides read TGTGCCAGCAGCTTAGGCGTAGGGAGGGGAAACTACGAGCAGTACTTC. As protein: CASSLGVGRGNYEQYF.

The chain has TRBV5-1 and TRBJ2-3; D gene uncertain. Germline values: CDR1 SGHRS, CDR2 YFSETQ. V gave up 0 bases and J gave up 1 base, with 3 bases separating them. This CDR3 has 13 residues. This chain's CDR3 is CASSLEGTDTQYF. DNA of the CDR3: TGCGCCAGCAGCTTGGAGGGCACAGATACGCAGTATTTT.

V usage is TRBV7-6 and J usage is TRBJ1-5; tentative D call: TRBD1 (5 bases). The germline gives CDR1 SGHVS, CDR2 FNYEAQ. Trimming took 2 bases from V and 3 from J, leaving 8 bases between them. The CDR3 has 14 residues. The CDR3 spells CASSLWGDNQPQHF. The CDR3 DNA follows: TGTGCCAGCAGCTTATGGGGGGACAATCAGCCCCAGCATTTT. The variable domain in full, with the rest retrieved from reference TRBV7-6 and TRBJ1-5, is GAGVSQSPRYKVTKRGQDVALRCDPISGHVSLYWYRQALGQGPEFLTYFNYEAQQDKSGLPNDRFSAERPEGSISTLTIQRTEQRDSAMYRCASSLWGDNQPQHFGDGTRLSIL.

The genes are TRBV5-1 and TRBJ2-3; 8 bases line up with TRBD2. The germline V gene encodes CDR1 SGHRS and CDR2 YFSETQ. V was pared by 4 bases and J by 0 bases, with 7 bases of the junction left unmatched. This CDR3 contains 16 residues. The CDR3: CASSALQRGSTDTQYF. The DNA of the CDR3 is TGCGCCAGCAGCGCCCTCCAGCGGGGGAGCACAGATACGCAGTATTTT.

This rearrangement joins TRBV12-5 to TRBJ2-3, with TRBD1 matching over 7 bases. Germline lookup yields CDR1 LGHNT and CDR2 FRNRAP. The length of the CDR3 is 15 residues. V was clipped by 7 bases and J by 0 bases; unmatched bases: 7. Here the CDR3 DNA reads TGTGCTAGTGACTTCCGACAGGGAAGCACAGATACGCAGTATTTT. It translates to CASDFRQGSTDTQYF.

This chain connects TRBV7-2 to TRBJ1-2; TRBD1 is a possible D gene (5 bases). Germline V gene lookup returns CDR1 SGHTA and CDR2 FQGNSA. Trimming took 0 bases from V and 7 from J, leaving 18 bases between them. This CDR3 region has 16 residues. DNA for the CDR3: TGTGCCAGCAGCTTAGCTTCGGCGACTGCGGGGGGTGGCTACACCTTC. It codes for CASSLASATAGGGYTF.

The chain uses TRBV5-5 and TRBJ1-2, with no clear D. CDR3 length equals 13 residues. Germline CDR1 and CDR2: SGHKS and YYEKEE (reference sequence). Trimming pared 4 bases from V and 3 bases from J, leaving 10 bases between. This CDR3 is CASSPDIDYGYTF. The CDR3 nucleotides read TGTGCCAGCAGCCCCGACATTGACTATGGCTACACCTTC.

The chain links TRBV9 to TRBJ1-1; no clear D. The V end lost 2 bases, the J end lost 5 bases, and 10 bases lay between the germline ends. Germline V gives CDR1 SGDLS, CDR2 YYNGEE. This CDR3 contains 13 residues. The CDR3: CASSVARDTEAFF. In nucleotides, the CDR3 is TGTGCCAGCAGCGTCGCGAGGGATACTGAAGCTTTCTTT. Full variable domain (missing parts from reference TRBV9 and TRBJ1-1): DSGVTQTPKHLITATGQRVTLRCSPRSGDLSVYWYQQSLDQGLQFLIQYYNGEERAKGNILERFSAQQFPDLHSELNLSSLELGDSALYFCASSVARDTEAFFGQGTRLTVV.

This clone was picked up one time. This chain connects TRBV2 to TRBJ1-1, with D maybe TRBD1 (5 bases). Germline CDR1 and CDR2: SNHLY and FYNNEI. The length of the CDR3 is 13 residues. V was pared by 1 base and J by 3 bases, with 6 bases between. The DNA for the CDR3 is TGTGCCAGCAGTGAAGGGGGGTACACTGAAGCTTTCTTT. It codes for CASSEGGYTEAFF.

V is TRBV6-1 and J is TRBJ2-7; D is undetermined. CDR1 is MNHNS, CDR2 SASEGT, per germline. V lost 0 bases to trimming and J lost 10 bases, with 7 bases between them. CDR3 size: 11 residues. Written as DNA, the CDR3 is TGTGCCAGCAGTGAAGCGGGCCCTCAGTACTTC. Its protein is CASSEAGPQYF.

The V and J genes are TRBV4-3 and TRBJ1-4; D ambiguous. Germline V gives CDR1 LGHNA, CDR2 YSLEER. This CDR3 contains 13 residues. V was cut by 3 bases and J by 5 bases, with 7 bases left in between. In nucleotides, the CDR3 is TGCGCCAGCAGCCAGGGTTGGAATGAAAAACTGTTTTTT. This translates into CASSQGWNEKLFF.

This chain uses TRBV5-1 with TRBJ1-4, with TRBD1 matching 9 bases. This CDR3 has 13 residues. Germline lookup yields CDR1 SGHRS and CDR2 YFSETQ. The ends lost 5 bases at V and 6 bases at J; junction bases unmatched: 2. The CDR3 loop reads CASRQGADEKLFF. For the CDR3, the DNA is TGCGCCAGCAGACAGGGGGCGGATGAAAAACTGTTTTTT.

J is TRBJ1-2 and V is TRBV5-4; tentatively, D is TRBD1 (5 bases). Germline CDR1 is SGHNT and CDR2 is YYREEE (reference sequence). The CDR3 consists of 14 residues. Trimming took off 3 bases at V and 5 bases at J, with 14 bases between the two ends. As DNA, the CDR3 is TGTGCCAGCAGCTACCTCCGGGGGGATTATGGCTACACCTTC. This sequence encodes CASSYLRGDYGYTF.

The chain links TRBV19 to TRBJ2-2; no clear D. V was cut by 7 bases and J by 0 bases, with 9 bases left in between. Per germline, CDR1 LNHDA and CDR2 SQIVND (reference sequence). The CDR3 extends over 14 amino acids. In DNA form, the CDR3 reads TGTGCCAGTAATGGAGTTACGAACACCGGGGAGCTGTTTTTT. This gives the protein CASNGVTNTGELFF. The full variable domain, rest sourced from reference TRBV19 and TRBJ2-2, is DGGITQSPKYLFRKEGQNVTLSCEQNLNHDAMYWYRQDPGQGLRLIYYSQIVNDFQKGDIAEGYSVSREKKESFPLTVTSAQKNPTAFYLCASNGVTNTGELFFGEGSRLTVL.

V is TRBV5-1 and J is TRBJ1-6, with 9 bases fitting TRBD1. The CDR3 is 14 amino acids. Germline values: CDR1 SGHRS, CDR2 YFSETQ. Trimming cost V 4 bases and J 7 bases; bases outside gene matches: 3. The CDR3 sequence is CASSPDRGNSPLHF. CDR3 bases: TGCGCCAGCAGCCCCGACAGGGGGAATTCACCCCTCCACTTT.

This chain uses TRBV2 with TRBJ2-5; no firm D call. Trimming cost V 6 bases and J 4 bases, with 21 bases left between them. CDR1 SNHLY and CDR2 FYNNEI come from the germline V gene. The CDR3 runs to 16 residues. DNA of the CDR3: TGTGCCAGCAGCCCATGGGTCGGTCCAGGAAGAGAGACCCAGTACTTC. As protein: CASSPWVGPGRETQYF.